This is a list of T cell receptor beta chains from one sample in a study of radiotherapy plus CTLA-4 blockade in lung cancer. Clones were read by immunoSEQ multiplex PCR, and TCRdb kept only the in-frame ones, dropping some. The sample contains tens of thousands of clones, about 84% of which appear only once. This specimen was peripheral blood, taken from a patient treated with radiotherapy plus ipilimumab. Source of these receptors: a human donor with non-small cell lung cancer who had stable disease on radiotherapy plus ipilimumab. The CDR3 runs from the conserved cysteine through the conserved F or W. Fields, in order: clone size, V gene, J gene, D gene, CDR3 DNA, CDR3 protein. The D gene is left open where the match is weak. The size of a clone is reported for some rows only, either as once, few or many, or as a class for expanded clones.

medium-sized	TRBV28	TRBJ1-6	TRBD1	TGTGCCAGCAAGGGACAGGTTACCAATTCACCCCTCCACTTT	CASKGQVTNSPLHF
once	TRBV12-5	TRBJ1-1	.	TGTGCTAGTGTTGGGGTTGGCACTGAAGCTTTCTTT	CASVGVGTEAFF
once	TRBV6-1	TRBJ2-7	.	TGTGCCAGCAGTGGCTTGGGGATCTCCTACGAGCAGTACTTC	CASSGLGISYEQYF
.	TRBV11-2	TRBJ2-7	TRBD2	TGTGCCAGCAGCTCCCTAGCGGGAGAGGAGGGAAACGAGCAGTACTTC	CASSSLAGEEGNEQYF
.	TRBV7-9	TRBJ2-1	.	TGTGCCAGCAGCTTAGCCGGCTCCTACAATGAGCAGTTCTTC	CASSLAGSYNEQFF
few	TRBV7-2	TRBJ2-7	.	TGTGCCAGCAGCTTAGGAGGGTCTACCTACGAGCAGTACTTC	CASSLGGSTYEQYF
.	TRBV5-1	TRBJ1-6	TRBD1	TGCGCCAGCAGCCCGAACCCGGGACAGGGACTCCACTTT	CASSPNPGQGLHF
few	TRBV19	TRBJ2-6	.	TGTGCCAGTAGTGCCGTTGGGGCCTCTGGGGCCAACGTCCTGACTTTC	CASSAVGASGANVLTF
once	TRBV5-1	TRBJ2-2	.	TGCGCCAGCAGCTCGACACGAACTCTAGCTTTCGGGAACACCGGGGAGCTGTTTTTT	CASSSTRTLAFGNTGELFF
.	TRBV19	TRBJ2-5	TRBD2	TGTGCCAGTAGTGACGGGGGGGCCGGGGAGACCCAGTACTTC	CASSDGGAGETQYF
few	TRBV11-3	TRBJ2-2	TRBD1	TGTGCCAGCAGCTTCTCAGGGGGCTCGTCCGGGGAGCTGTTTTTT	CASSFSGGSSGELFF
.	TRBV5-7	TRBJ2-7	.	TGTGCCAGCAGTTACGGAAATTCCTACGAGCAGTACTTC	CASSYGNSYEQYF
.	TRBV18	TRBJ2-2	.	TGTGCCAGCTCACCAGGGTCCGCGAACACCGGGGAGCTGTTTTTT	CASSPGSANTGELFF
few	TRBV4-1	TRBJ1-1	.	TGCGCCAGCAGCGCAAGGGGGTGGACTGAAGCTTTCTTT	CASSARGWTEAFF
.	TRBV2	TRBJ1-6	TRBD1	TGTGCCAGCAGCTGGGACAGATGGAATTCACCCCTCCACTTT	CASSWDRWNSPLHF
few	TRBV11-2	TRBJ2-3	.	TGTGCCAGCAGCTTAGGCCGGGTTAGCACAGATACGCAGTATTTT	CASSLGRVSTDTQYF
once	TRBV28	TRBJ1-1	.	TGTGCCAGCAGTTATTCCATGAACACTGAAGCTTTCTTT	CASSYSMNTEAFF
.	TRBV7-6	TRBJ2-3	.	TGTGCCAGCAGCTTCACGGATACGCAGTATTTT	CASSFTDTQYF
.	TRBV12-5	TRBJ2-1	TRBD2	TGTGCTAGTGGTTTGGGGGGACCGGGACTAGCGGCCTACAATGAGCAGTTCTTC	CASGLGGPGLAAYNEQFF
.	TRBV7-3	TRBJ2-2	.	TGTGCCAGCAGCTCAACAGGGACCCGAGGAACCGGGGAGCTGTTTTTT	CASSSTGTRGTGELFF
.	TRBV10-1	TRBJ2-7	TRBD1	TGCGCCAGCAGTGAGACGCAGGGGGCCAAAAGGTACGAGCAGTACTTC	CASSETQGAKRYEQYF
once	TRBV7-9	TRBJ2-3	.	TGTGCCAGCAGCTCGGAGAATACGCAGTATTTT	CASSSENTQYF
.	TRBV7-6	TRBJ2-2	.	TGTGCCAGCAGCTTAGATAGTCAGGTGAACACCGGGGAGCTGTTTTTT	CASSLDSQVNTGELFF
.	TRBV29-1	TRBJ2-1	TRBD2	TGCAGCGTCGGGACTAGCGGGAGGACCGGCTCCTACAATGAGCAGTTCTTC	CSVGTSGRTGSYNEQFF